The clone carrying this T cell receptor gamma chain is classed as medium-sized. A read error is the likely source, as a far larger clone sits one nucleotide away. Within the sample, other DNA sequences also encode this same CDR3. TCRdb repeated clone calling on the reads with CATT. This sample yields about 1,200 gamma-chain clones, of which about 2.7% are seen a single time; 22% belongs to the top ten. The data are from a study of gamma-delta chains in newborns, infants, children. The wider study: Microbial exposure reportedly drives polyclonal innate γδ T cell expansion after birth.

Source material: blood. This TCR derives from a child who was a newborn, infant or young child, either healthy, febrile or measles-vaccinated (not recorded which).

The DNA of the CDR3 is TGCGCCTTGTGGGAGGTGCATTATAAGAAACTCTTT. Translated, it gives CALWEVHYKKLF. V and J are TRGV9 and TRGJ1 or TRGJ2. This CDR3 has 12 residues. Germline assignment: CDR1 GITISATS and CDR2 ISYDGTV (reference sequence).